These T cell receptor beta chains were read from a single sample in a study of radiotherapy plus CTLA-4 blockade in lung cancer. The repertoire was sequenced with immunoSEQ multiplex PCR; TCRdb's copy has only in-frame clones and lacks some. The repertoire holds 45,000 to 60,000 clones, with roughly 80% as singletons. The input for sequencing was peripheral blood, taken from a patient treated with radiotherapy plus ipilimumab. The receptors come from a human donor with non-small cell lung cancer who had stable disease on radiotherapy plus ipilimumab. CDR3s include the opening cysteine and the closing phenylalanine or tryptophan.

J,V,CDR3
TRBJ2-7,TRBV2,CASSEGPTFSYEQYF
TRBJ2-1,TRBV6-1,CASSSGRELDEQFF
TRBJ2-7,TRBV9,CASSVASGSINEQYF
TRBJ1-2,TRBV28,CASTRQGASNYGYTF
TRBJ2-3,TRBV5-1,CASSLAGGRTDTQYF
TRBJ1-1,TRBV19,CASKGHLNTEAFF
TRBJ2-7,TRBV19,CASSMPGYEQYF
TRBJ2-7,TRBV7-9,CASSTGGYEQYF
TRBJ1-1,TRBV11-2,CASSLAGAGAEAFF
TRBJ1-3,TRBV9,CASSESGVSDLRNTIYF